This T cell receptor (beta chain) originates from a study of blood T cell repertoires in COVID-19. Study in general: T cells, B-cell-depleted T cells, or PBMCs supplied cDNA or gDNA.

Method: immunoSEQ multiplex PCR; TCRdb's copy keeps in-frame clones and lacks some. The data hold over 150,000 clones, with roughly 81% observed a single time. Patients of the Seattle cohort, enrolled during active infection, were followed longitudinally. This receptor was taken from a woman in her fifties or sixties with COVID-19, enrolled during active disease. Sequenced sample: peripheral blood.

The CDR3 nucleotides read TGTGCCAGCAGGGACAGCAGCTCCTATAATTCACCCCTCCACTTT. This codes for CASRDSSSYNSPLHF. The gene calls are TRBV6-5 and TRBJ1-6; D is perhaps TRBD1 (6 bases). V lost 6 bases, J lost 0 bases, and 9 bases lay in between. Germline V gene data show CDR1 as MNHEY and CDR2 as SVGAGI. The CDR3 sequence is 15 residues long.